The present TCR beta chain was sequenced within a study of blood T cell repertoires in COVID-19. On the study more broadly: Acute and convalescent COVID-19 samples came from the United States, Italy and Spain.

Participants, about 18 to 90 years old, spanned about 26 US areas. Participants' reported clinical history set cohort assignment. Original methodology: Reference gene primer amplification in the assay estimated nucleated cell counts. Using immunoSEQ multiplex PCR, the repertoire was profiled, and TCRdb retains in-frame clones only, with some absent. V and J calls plus clone size are reproduced from that table; the DNA served to infer D and trimming. The sample includes about 190,000 clones, around three quarters of them seen just once. Germline values: CDR1 GTSNPN, CDR2 SVGIG (reference sequence). The CDR3 has 10 amino acids. After removal of 7 bases from V and 6 bases from J, the junction contained 2 bases not matched to a gene. This clone was picked up one time.

The sequence was obtained from a woman in her fifties or sixties with acute COVID-19. The chain joins TRBV30 to TRBJ1-2; 7 bases agree with TRBD1. Sequencing used PBMCs or T cells enriched from blood (not recorded which). For the CDR3, the DNA is TGTGCCTCTGACAGGGATGGCTACACCTTC. Encoded protein: CASDRDGYTF.